The 9 T cell receptor beta chains reported below all come from one sample, sequenced in a study of blood T cell repertoires in COVID-19. The data were produced by immunoSEQ multiplex PCR, yet TCRdb's version contains in-frame clones alone and is incomplete. The data hold a few hundred thousand clones, with 70% to 90% observed a single time. Specimen: peripheral blood. The source is a woman aged 45-59 years with acute or convalescent COVID-19.

The CDR3 nucleotides are TGTGCCAGCAACCAAGGACAGGGCTACGAGCAGTACTTC. It encodes CASNQGQGYEQYF. The rearrangement uses TRBV2 and TRBJ2-7, with 8 bases lining up with TRBD1. This CDR3 region has 13 residues. Germline assignment: CDR1 SNHLY and CDR2 FYNNEI. Trimming at V came to 7 bases and at J to 3 bases, leaving 5 bases not matched to a gene.

The rearrangement joins TRBV4-1 to TRBJ2-5; 10 nucleotides align to TRBD2. The CDR3 length is 16 residues. The junction had 7 bases not matched to a gene; V was cut back by 1 base and J by 5 bases. Germline V CDR1 and CDR2: MGHRA, YSYEKL. As DNA, the CDR3 is TGCGCCAGCAGCCAAGGAGCGGGAGGGCCCGGTGAGACCCAGTACTTC. It encodes CASSQGAGGPGETQYF.

This chain connects TRBV7-9 to TRBJ2-7; 8 nucleotides agree with TRBD1. Germline values: CDR1 SEHNR, CDR2 FQNEAQ (reference sequence). The CDR3 is 15 residues long. Germline trimming cut 1 base from V and 6 bases from J; bases unmatched to any gene: 8. The CDR3 region is CASSLGQGQGGEQYF. Written as DNA, the CDR3 is TGTGCCAGCAGCTTAGGCCAAGGACAGGGTGGCGAGCAGTACTTC.

The chain carries TRBV6-4 and TRBJ2-1; 12 bases line up with TRBD2. The CDR3 extends over 14 amino acids. V shed 5 bases, J shed 9 bases, and the junction held 5 bases outside the gene matches. Germline V gene lookup returns CDR1 MRHNA and CDR2 SNTAGT. CDR3: CASSSGTSGSEQFF. As DNA, the CDR3 is TGTGCCAGCAGTTCCGGGACTAGCGGGTCTGAGCAGTTCTTC.

V usage is TRBV7-3 and J usage is TRBJ2-1, with unresolved D. Germline loops: CDR1 SGHTA, CDR2 FQGTGA. CDR3 size: 15 residues. Trimming shortened V by 2 bases and J by 0 bases, and 8 bases separated the two germline ends. The CDR3 bases are TGTGCCAGCAGCTTAGGTCCTACCTCCTACAATGAGCAGTTCTTC. Protein: CASSLGPTSYNEQFF.

In DNA form, the CDR3 reads TGTGCCAGCAGTCCGACAGGAGCCTCTGGAAACACCATATATTTT. This encodes CASSPTGASGNTIYF. This chain connects TRBV28 to TRBJ1-3; TRBD1 might be the D (6 bases). The germline V gene encodes CDR1 MDHEN and CDR2 SYDVKM. This CDR3 is built from 15 residues. Trimming shortened V by 5 bases and J by 0 bases, and 11 bases separated the two germline ends. The full variable domain, with the rest looked up from reference TRBV28 and TRBJ1-3, is DVKVTQSSRYLVKRTGEKVFLECVQDMDHENMFWYRQDPGLGLRLIYFSYDVKMKEKGDIPEGYSVSREKKERFSLILESASTNQTSMYLCASSPTGASGNTIYFGEGSWLTVV.

This chain's CDR3 is CASSSRTSGQETQYF. The CDR3 DNA reads as TGTGCCAGCTCCTCTCGGACTAGCGGACAAGAGACCCAGTACTTC. The chain recombines TRBV18 with TRBJ2-5; 10 nucleotides match TRBD2. The CDR3 loop spans 15 amino acids. With V trimmed by 6 bases and J by 2 bases, 6 bases remained unmatched. The germline gives CDR1 KGHSH, CDR2 LQKENI.

The CDR3 loop reads CASSLEGGTDRGIYGYTF. The DNA of the CDR3 is TGTGCCAGCAGCTTAGAGGGTGGTACTGACAGGGGGATCTATGGCTACACCTTC. This sequence joins TRBV11-2 and TRBJ1-2; 9 bases agree with TRBD1. The CDR3 is made up of 18 amino acids. Germline V gene sequence: CDR1 SGHAT, CDR2 FQNNGV. Trimming cost V 0 bases and J 4 bases; bases outside gene matches: 12. Together with reference TRBV11-2 and TRBJ1-2, the CDR3 gives the full variable domain: EAGVAQSPRYKIIEKRQSVAFWCNPISGHATLYWYQQILGQGPKLLIQFQNNGVVDDSQLPKDRFSAERLKGVDSTLKIQPAKLEDSAVYLCASSLEGGTDRGIYGYTFGSGTRLTVV.

V usage is TRBV18 and J usage is TRBJ2-7, with TRBD2 identical over 14 bases. Per the germline V gene, CDR1 is KGHSH and CDR2 is LQKENI. The CDR3 extends over 15 amino acids. Trimming cost V 3 bases and J 5 bases; bases outside gene matches: 3. The CDR3 sequence is CASSPTSGRAHEQYF. Here the CDR3 DNA reads TGTGCCAGCTCACCGACTAGCGGGAGGGCCCACGAGCAGTACTTC.